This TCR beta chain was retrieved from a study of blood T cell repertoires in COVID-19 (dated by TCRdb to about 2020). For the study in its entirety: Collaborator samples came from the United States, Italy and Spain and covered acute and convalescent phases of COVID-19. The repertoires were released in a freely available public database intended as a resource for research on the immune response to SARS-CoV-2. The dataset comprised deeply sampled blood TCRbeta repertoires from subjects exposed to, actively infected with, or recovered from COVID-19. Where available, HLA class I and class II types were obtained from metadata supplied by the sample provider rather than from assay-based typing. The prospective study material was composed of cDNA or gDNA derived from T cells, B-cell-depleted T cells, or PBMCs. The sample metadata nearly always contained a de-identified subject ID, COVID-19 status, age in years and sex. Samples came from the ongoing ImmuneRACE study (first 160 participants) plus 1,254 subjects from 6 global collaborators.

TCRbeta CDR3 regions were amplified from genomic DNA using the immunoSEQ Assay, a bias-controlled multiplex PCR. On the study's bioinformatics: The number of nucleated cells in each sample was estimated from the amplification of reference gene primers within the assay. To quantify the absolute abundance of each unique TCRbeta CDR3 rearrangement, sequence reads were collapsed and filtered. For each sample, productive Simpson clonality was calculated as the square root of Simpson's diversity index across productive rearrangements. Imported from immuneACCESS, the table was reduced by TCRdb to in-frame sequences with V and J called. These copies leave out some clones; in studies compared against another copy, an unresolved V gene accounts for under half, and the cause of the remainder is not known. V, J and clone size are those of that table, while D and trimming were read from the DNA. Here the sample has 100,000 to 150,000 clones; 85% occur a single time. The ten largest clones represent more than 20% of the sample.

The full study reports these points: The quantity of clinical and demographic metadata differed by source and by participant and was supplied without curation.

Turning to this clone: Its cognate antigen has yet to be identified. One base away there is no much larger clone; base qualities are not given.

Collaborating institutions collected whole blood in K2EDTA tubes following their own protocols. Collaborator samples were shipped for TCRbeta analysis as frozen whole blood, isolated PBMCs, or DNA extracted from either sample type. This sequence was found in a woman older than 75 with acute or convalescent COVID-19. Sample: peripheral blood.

The CDR3 region reads CASSQVLRIQETQYF. In nucleotides, the sequence is TGCGCCAGCAGCCAAGTTTTGCGGATTCAAGAGACCCAGTACTTC. The chain links TRBV4-1 with TRBJ2-5, with the D segment identity uncertain. CDR1 is given as MGHRA and CDR2 as YSYEKL, both from the germline V gene. V gives up 1 base and J gives up 2 bases, and the segment between their germline ends measures 11 bases. The CDR3 goes from the cysteine to the phenylalanine over 15 residues. Of the read, only the CDR3 DNA is kept; its 45 bases are in frame from base 1.